The sequence of this TCR beta chain was determined in a study of CD8+CD57+ T cells in acquired aplastic anemia. Whole-study results and caveats: Around 30 sequences, all CD8+ CDR3, were shared between patients and controls.

Comments on this clonotype: Its antigen is currently unknown.

TCR beta VDJ and CDR3 were profiled, and genomic DNA was the template. TCRdb re-called the reads through MiXCR, storing one row per CDR3 protein. The sample holds fewer than 250,000 distinct CDR3 sequences, approximately 50% seen once. The CDR3 has 8 residues. Germline assignment: CDR1 MNHNS and CDR2 SASEGT. The V and J ends lost 0 bases and 13 bases respectively, with 0 bases between them. Material for sequencing was sorted CD4+, CD8+, or CD8+CD57+ T cells (not recorded which) from PBMCs. This rearrangement joins TRBV6-1 to TRBJ1-1; D gene ambiguous. The source is a human donor in good health, serving as a control. This CDR3 is CASSEAFF. The CDR3 coding sequence is TGTGCCAGCAGTGAAGCTTTCTTT.